This T cell receptor beta chain came from a study of OX40 agonist ivuxolimab in advanced cancers. General study points: The study found that CD8+ T cells averaged more expanded clones than CD4+.

Here immunoSEQ multiplex PCR was the method, and the copy in TCRdb shows in-frame clones only, minus some. Among about 41,000 clones listed, more than 80% were seen once. Autoimmune disease history or systemic immunosuppression meant exclusion. A note on this clone: The target antigen is unknown.

V lost 0 bases, J lost 5 bases, and 10 bases lay in between. Germline CDR1 and CDR2: ENHRY and SYGVKD. CDR3 length: 14 amino acids. The specimen was CD4+ or CD8+ T cells sorted from blood, collected in a trial of the OX40 agonist ivuxolimab. The V call is TRBV10-3, the J call TRBJ2-5; no firm D call. The TCR sequence derives from an adult with an advanced solid tumor such as melanoma, head and neck, liver or kidney cancer. CDR3 sequence reads: CAISESTESETQYF. CDR3 DNA: TGTGCCATCAGTGAGTCGACGGAGAGCGAGACCCAGTACTTC.